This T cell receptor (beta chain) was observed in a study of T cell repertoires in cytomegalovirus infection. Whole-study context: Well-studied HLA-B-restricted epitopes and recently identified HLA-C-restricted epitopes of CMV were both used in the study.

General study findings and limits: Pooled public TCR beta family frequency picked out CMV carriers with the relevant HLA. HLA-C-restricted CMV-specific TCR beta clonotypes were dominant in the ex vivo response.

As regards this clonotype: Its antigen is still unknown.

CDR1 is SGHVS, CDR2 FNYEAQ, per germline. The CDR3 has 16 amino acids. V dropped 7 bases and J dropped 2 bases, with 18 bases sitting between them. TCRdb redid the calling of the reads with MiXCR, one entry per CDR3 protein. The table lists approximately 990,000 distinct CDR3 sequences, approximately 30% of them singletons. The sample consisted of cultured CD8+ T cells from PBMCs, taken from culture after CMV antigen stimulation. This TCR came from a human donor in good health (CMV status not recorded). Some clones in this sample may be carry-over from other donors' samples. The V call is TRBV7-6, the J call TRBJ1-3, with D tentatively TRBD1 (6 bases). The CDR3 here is CASTPEGGAAGNTIYF. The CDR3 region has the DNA TGTGCCAGCACCCCCGAAGGGGGGGCGGCTGGAAACACCATATATTTT.